A single sample is the source of the 10 T cell receptor beta chains below, sequenced in a study of T cell responses to AZD1222 COVID-19 vaccine. Repertoires were generated with immunoSEQ multiplex PCR, while TCRdb's copy carries only in-frame clones and drops some. The data hold approximately 110,000 clones, with approximately 91% observed a single time. The sequenced sample was peripheral blood, obtained on day 0 of MenACWY control vaccination. These receptor sequences come from an adult in good health.

This clone occurred a few times. J is TRBJ2-2 and V is TRBV21-1. TRBV21-1 is described as a pseudogene. This CDR3 comprises 12 residues. This chain's CDR3 is CASSKRAGELFF. As DNA, the CDR3 is TGTGCCAGCAGCAAAAGGGCCGGGGAGCTGTTTTTT.

The V and J genes are TRBV5-1 and TRBJ1-1; 7 positions match TRBD1. Germline lookup yields CDR1 SGHRS and CDR2 YFSETQ. The CDR3 totals 17 residues. Trimming cost V 3 bases and J 0 bases; bases outside gene matches: 11. In nucleotides, the CDR3 is TGCGCCAGCAGCTCCCCCGGAACAGGGGCTGTGAACACTGAAGCTTTCTTT. Translated: CASSSPGTGAVNTEAFF.

DNA of the CDR3: TGTGCCAGCAGCTTATCTTCAAACACCATATATTTT. Protein: CASSLSSNTIYF. V usage is TRBV7-9 and J usage is TRBJ1-3; D call uncertain. Trimming took 2 bases from V and 6 from J, leaving 5 bases between them. In germline, CDR1 is SEHNR, CDR2 FQNEAQ (reference sequence). This CDR3 has 12 residues.

Comments on this clone: Relative to the germline gene, one junction end is altered; a read error may explain this. The rearrangement uses TRBV4-1 and TRBJ2-7, with D possibly TRBD2 on 7 matching bases. CDR1 is MGHRA and CDR2 is YSYEKL in the germline V gene. CDR3 length: 16 residues. CDR3 nucleotide sequence: TGCGCCAGCAGCCTGGAGGGGGGGGGCCTTTCCTCCGAGCAGTACTTC. Amino acid sequence: CASSLEGGGLSSEQYF.

The V gene is TRBV7-9, the J gene TRBJ2-3; D gene unclear. V was trimmed by 5 bases and J by 0 bases, leaving 18 bases between them. CDR1 is SEHNR, CDR2 FQNEAQ, per germline (reference sequence). This CDR3 is 17 amino acids long. CDR3 in DNA: TGTGCCAGCAGCCAACCTCCAGACACCTTGAGCACAGATACGCAGTATTTT. Amino acids: CASSQPPDTLSTDTQYF. The full variable domain, rest sourced from reference TRBV7-9 and TRBJ2-3, is DTGVSQNPRHKITKRGQNVTFRCDPISEHNRLYWYRQTLGQGPEFLTYFQNEAQLEKSRLLSDRFSAERPKGSFSTLEIQRTEQGDSAMYLCASSQPPDTLSTDTQYFGPGTRLTVL.

The V and J genes are TRBV5-1 and TRBJ2-3, with D possibly TRBD1 on 5 matching bases. The CDR3 extends over 15 amino acids. From germline, CDR1 is SGHRS and CDR2 YFSETQ. V shed 1 base and J shed 1 base, with 10 bases lying between them. CDR3 DNA sequence: TGCGCCAGCAGCTTGATGGTGACAGGCACAGATACGCAGTATTTT. Amino acid sequence: CASSLMVTGTDTQYF.

This clone was recorded once. The genes are TRBV7-9 and TRBJ2-5, with TRBD1 matching 7 bases. V trimming: 4 bases; J trimming: 1 base; junction bases outside the gene matches: 9. This CDR3 comprises 16 residues. CDR1 and CDR2 from the germline V gene are SEHNR and FQNEAQ (reference sequence). CDR3 coding DNA: TGTGCCAGCAGCTCCTCGACAGGGTTCGCCCAAGAGACCCAGTACTTC. It is translated as CASSSSTGFAQETQYF.

This chain joins TRBV18 and TRBJ1-5, with D perhaps TRBD1 (5 bases). There are 17 residues in the CDR3. The germline V gene has CDR1 KGHSH and CDR2 LQKENI. V lost 4 bases to trimming and J lost 1 base, with 17 bases between them. CDR3: CASSLTSGGDSNQPQHF. CDR3 coding DNA: TGTGCCAGCTCACTAACCTCAGGAGGGGACAGCAATCAGCCCCAGCATTTT.

This chain uses TRBV7-2 with TRBJ2-3; 8 positions match TRBD2. V lost 3 bases to trimming and J lost 4 bases; unmatched junction nucleotides: 6. Germline V lookup: CDR1 SGHTA, CDR2 FQGNSA. CDR3 length: 15 amino acids. The CDR3 DNA reads TGTGCCAGCAGCTTGCGGGGCGGGGGGCCAGATACGCAGTATTTT. Translated, it gives CASSLRGGGPDTQYF. The variable domain in full, with the rest retrieved from reference TRBV7-2 and TRBJ2-3, is GAGVSQSPSNKVTEKGKDVELRCDPISGHTALYWYRQSLGQGLEFLIYFQGNSAPDKSGLPSDRFSAERTGGSVSTLTIQRTQQEDSAVYLCASSLRGGGPDTQYFGPGTRLTVL.

V gene TRBV5-1 combines with J gene TRBJ2-7; D is perhaps TRBD1 (5 bases). The ends were cut back, 6 bases at V and 3 bases at J, with 19 bases in the middle. Germline V gene lookup returns CDR1 SGHRS and CDR2 YFSETQ. The CDR3 consists of 15 residues. As DNA, the CDR3 is TGCGCCAGCACCCCCGGGTTAGGGGTGGGCTACGAGCAGTACTTC. This translates into CASTPGLGVGYEQYF.